This passage covers 2 T cell receptor beta chains from one sample sequenced in a study of cytomegalovirus exposure and HLA in healthy donors. Vbeta (60) and Jbeta (13) primers were used in the PCR. The assay was immunoSEQ multiplex PCR, and TCRdb's table has in-frame clones only and misses some. This sample has 270,000 or so clones; 75% to 90% occur once, and the top ten carry approximately 4.3%. Sequenced: PBMCs. The receptors originated from a middle-aged man in good health and CMV-seropositive.

This chain connects TRBV6-5 to TRBJ1-4; TRBD1 agrees at 7 bases. The CDR3 extends over 14 amino acids. The germline V gene has CDR1 MNHEY and CDR2 SVGAGI. J gave up 8 bases and V 6 bases, and 9 bases lay outside the gene matches. The CDR3 DNA is TGTGCCAGCAGGACAAAACAGGGGCTGGAAAAACTGTTTTTT. Its protein product is CASRTKQGLEKLFF.

This chain uses TRBV28 with TRBJ2-7; D is uncertain. The V gene lost 6 bases and the J gene lost 3 bases, with 18 bases spanning the gap. The CDR3 covers 15 residues. Looked up from germline, CDR1 is MDHEN and CDR2 is SYDVKM. The CDR3 sequence: CASSPSLLPFYEQYF. The CDR3 coding sequence is TGTGCCAGCAGCCCAAGCCTCCTACCCTTCTACGAGCAGTACTTC.